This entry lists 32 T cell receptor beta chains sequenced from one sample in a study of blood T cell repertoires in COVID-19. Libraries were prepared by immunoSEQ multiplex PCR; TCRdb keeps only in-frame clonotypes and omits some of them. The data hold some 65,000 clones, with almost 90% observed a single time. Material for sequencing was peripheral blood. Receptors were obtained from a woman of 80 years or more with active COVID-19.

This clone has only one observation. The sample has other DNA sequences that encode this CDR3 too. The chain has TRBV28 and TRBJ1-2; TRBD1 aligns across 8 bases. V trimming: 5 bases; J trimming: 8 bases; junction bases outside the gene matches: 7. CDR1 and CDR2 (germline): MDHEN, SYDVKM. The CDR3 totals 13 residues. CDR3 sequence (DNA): TGTGCCAGCAGTCCCGGACAGGGTGGCGGCTACACCTTC. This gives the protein CASSPGQGGGYTF.

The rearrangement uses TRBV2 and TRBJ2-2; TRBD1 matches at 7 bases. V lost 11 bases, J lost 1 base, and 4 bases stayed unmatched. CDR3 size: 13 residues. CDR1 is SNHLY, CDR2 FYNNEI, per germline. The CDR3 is CAHTGENTGELFF. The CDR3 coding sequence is TGTGCCCACACAGGGGAGAACACCGGGGAGCTGTTTTTT.

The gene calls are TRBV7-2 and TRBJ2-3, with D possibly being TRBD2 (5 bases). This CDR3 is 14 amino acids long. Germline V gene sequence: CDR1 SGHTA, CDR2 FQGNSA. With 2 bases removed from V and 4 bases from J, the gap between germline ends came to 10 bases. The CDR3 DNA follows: TGTGCCAGCAGCTTACGCGGGTTTCCAGATACGCAGTATTTT. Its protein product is CASSLRGFPDTQYF.

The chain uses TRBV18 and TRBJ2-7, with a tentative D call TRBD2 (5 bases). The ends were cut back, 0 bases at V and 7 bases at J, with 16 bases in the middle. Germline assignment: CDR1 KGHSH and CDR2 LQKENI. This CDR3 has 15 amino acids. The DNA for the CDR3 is TGTGCCAGCTCACCACCAGGGCTAGCCTCACGGGAGCAGTACTTC. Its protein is CASSPPGLASREQYF.

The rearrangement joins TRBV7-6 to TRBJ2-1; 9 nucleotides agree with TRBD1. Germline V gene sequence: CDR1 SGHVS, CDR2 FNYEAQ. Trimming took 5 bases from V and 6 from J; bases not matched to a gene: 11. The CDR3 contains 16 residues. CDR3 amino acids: CASSGLPDRGPNEQFF. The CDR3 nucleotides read TGTGCCAGCAGCGGACTCCCGGACAGGGGTCCCAATGAGCAGTTCTTC.

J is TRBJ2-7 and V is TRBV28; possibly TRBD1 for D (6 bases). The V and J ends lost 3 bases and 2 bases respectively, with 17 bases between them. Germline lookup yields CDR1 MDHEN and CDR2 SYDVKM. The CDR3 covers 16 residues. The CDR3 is CASSFWGLAGAYEQYF. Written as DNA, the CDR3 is TGTGCCAGCAGTTTCTGGGGGCTAGCAGGGGCCTACGAGCAGTACTTC. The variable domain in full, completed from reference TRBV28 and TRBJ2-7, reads DVKVTQSSRYLVKRTGEKVFLECVQDMDHENMFWYRQDPGLGLRLIYFSYDVKMKEKGDIPEGYSVSREKKERFSLILESASTNQTSMYLCASSFWGLAGAYEQYFGPGTRLTVT.

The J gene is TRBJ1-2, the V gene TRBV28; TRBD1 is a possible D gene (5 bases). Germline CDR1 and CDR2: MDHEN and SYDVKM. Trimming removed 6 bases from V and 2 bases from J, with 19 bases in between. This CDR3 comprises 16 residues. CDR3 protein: CASSDIVGGFNYGYTF. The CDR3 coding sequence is TGTGCCAGCAGCGACATTGTTGGGGGGTTCAACTATGGCTACACCTTC.

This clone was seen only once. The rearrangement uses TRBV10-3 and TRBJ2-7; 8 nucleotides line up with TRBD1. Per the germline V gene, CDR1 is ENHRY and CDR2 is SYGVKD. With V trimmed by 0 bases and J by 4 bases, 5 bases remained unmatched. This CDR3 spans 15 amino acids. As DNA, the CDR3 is TGTGCCATCAGTGAGTCATCAGGGGGCGGGTACGAGCAGTACTTC. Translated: CAISESSGGGYEQYF.

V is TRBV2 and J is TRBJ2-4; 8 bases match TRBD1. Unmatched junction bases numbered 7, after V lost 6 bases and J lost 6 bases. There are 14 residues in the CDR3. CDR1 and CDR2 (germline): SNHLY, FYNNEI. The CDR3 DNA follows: TGTGCCAGCAGGGTAGGACAGGGATTAAACATTCAGTACTTC. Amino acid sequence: CASRVGQGLNIQYF. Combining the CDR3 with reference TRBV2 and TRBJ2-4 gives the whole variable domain EPEVTQTPSHQVTQMGQEVILRCVPISNHLYFYWYRQILGQKVEFLVSFYNNEISEKSEIFDDQFSVERPDGSNFTLKIRSTKLEDSAMYFCASRVGQGLNIQYFGAGTRLSVL.

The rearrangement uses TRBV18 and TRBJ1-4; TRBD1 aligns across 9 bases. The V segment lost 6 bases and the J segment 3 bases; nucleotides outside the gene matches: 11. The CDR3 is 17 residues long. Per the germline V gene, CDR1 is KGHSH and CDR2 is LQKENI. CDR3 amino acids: CASSPDRGVLANEKLFF. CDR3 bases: TGTGCCAGCTCTCCGGACAGGGGCGTTTTGGCTAATGAAAAACTGTTTTTT.

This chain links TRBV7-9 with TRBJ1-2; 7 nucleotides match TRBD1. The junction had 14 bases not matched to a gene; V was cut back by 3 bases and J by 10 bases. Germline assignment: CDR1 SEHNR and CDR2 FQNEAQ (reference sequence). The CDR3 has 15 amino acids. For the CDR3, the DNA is TGTGCCAGCAGCTTTCGACCCAACACAGGGGAGGACTACACCTTC. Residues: CASSFRPNTGEDYTF.

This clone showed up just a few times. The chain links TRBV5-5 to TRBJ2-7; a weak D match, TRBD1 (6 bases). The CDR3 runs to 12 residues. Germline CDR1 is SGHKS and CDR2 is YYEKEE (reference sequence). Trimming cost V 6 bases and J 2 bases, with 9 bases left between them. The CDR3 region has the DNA TGTGCCAGCACACGGACAGCCTACGAGCAGTACTTC. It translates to CASTRTAYEQYF.

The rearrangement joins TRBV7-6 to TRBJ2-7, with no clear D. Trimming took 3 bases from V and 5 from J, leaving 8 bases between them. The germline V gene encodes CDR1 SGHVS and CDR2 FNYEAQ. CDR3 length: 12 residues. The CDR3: CASSFPGHEQYF. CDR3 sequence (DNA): TGTGCCAGCAGCTTTCCAGGTCACGAGCAGTACTTC.

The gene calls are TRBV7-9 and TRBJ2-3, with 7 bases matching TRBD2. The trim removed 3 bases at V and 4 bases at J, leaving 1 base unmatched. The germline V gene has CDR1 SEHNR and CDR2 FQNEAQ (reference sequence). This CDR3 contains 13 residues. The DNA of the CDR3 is TGTGCCAGCAGCTTCGCGGGGGCAGATACGCAGTATTTT. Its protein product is CASSFAGADTQYF.

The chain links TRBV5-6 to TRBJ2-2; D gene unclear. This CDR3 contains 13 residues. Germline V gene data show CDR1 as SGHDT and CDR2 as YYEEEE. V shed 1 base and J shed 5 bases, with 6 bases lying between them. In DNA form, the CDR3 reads TGTGCCAGCAGCTTGCCCAGTACCGGGGAGCTGTTTTTT. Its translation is CASSLPSTGELFF.

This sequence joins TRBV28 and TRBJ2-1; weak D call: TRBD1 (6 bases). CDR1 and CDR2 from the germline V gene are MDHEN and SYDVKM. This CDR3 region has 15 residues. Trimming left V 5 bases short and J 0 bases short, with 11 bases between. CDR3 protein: CASSIGQISYNEQFF. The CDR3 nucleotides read TGTGCCAGCAGTATCGGACAGATCTCCTACAATGAGCAGTTCTTC.

This chain's CDR3 is CASSVGTTLNEQFF. CDR3 nucleotides: TGTGCCAGCAGCGTAGGAACAACACTAAATGAGCAGTTCTTC. The rearrangement uses TRBV9 and TRBJ2-1; no clear D. The ends were cut back, 0 bases at V and 7 bases at J, with 11 bases in the middle. Germline loops: CDR1 SGDLS, CDR2 YYNGEE. CDR3 length equals 14 residues.

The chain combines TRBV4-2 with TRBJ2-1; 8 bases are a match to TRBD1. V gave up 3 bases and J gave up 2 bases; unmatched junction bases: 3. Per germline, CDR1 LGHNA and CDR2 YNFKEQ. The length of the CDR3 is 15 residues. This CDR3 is CASSHRDRTYNEQFF. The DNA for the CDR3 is TGTGCCAGCAGCCACCGGGACAGGACCTACAATGAGCAGTTCTTC.

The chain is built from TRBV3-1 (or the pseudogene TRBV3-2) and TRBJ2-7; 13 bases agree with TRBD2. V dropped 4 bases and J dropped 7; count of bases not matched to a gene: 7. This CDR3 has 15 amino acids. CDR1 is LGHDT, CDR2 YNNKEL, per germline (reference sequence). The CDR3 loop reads CASSLGLAGRREQYF. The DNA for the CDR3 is TGTGCCAGCAGCCTGGGACTAGCGGGAAGGAGAGAGCAGTACTTC.

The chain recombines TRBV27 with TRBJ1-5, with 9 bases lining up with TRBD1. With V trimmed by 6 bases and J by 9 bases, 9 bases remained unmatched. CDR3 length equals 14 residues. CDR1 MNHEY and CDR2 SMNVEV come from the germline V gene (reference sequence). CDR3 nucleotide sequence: TGTGCCAGCAGGGGGACAGGGCAGGGTACGCCCCAGCATTTT. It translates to CASRGTGQGTPQHF.

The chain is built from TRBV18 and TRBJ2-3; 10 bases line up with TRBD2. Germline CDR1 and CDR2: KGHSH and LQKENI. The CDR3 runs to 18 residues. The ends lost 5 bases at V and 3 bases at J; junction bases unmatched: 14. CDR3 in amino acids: CASSVGLAGAQQTDTQYF. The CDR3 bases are TGTGCCAGCTCAGTAGGGCTAGCGGGGGCCCAGCAGACAGATACGCAGTATTTT.

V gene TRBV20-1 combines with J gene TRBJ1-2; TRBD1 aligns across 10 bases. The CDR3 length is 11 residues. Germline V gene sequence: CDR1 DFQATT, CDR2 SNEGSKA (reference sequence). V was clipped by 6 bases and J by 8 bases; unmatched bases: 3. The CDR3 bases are TGCAGTGCATCGGGACAGGGGGGCTACACCTTC. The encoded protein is CSASGQGGYTF.

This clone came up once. Here the CDR3 DNA reads TGTGCCAGCACCGGCCAGGGCACAGATACGCAGTATTTT. This sequence encodes CASTGQGTDTQYF. The J gene is TRBJ2-3, the V gene TRBV7-9; no clear D. The CDR3 runs 13 residues. Trimming left V 7 bases short and J 1 base short, with 9 bases between. In germline, CDR1 is SEHNR, CDR2 FQNEAQ (reference sequence).

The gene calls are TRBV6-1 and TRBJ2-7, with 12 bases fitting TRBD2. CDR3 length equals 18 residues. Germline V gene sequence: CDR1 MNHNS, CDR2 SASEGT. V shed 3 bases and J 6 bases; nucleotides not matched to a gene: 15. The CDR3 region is CASSEALPGLAGPFEQYF. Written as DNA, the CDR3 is TGTGCCAGCAGTGAGGCCCTACCGGGACTAGCGGGCCCGTTCGAGCAGTACTTC.

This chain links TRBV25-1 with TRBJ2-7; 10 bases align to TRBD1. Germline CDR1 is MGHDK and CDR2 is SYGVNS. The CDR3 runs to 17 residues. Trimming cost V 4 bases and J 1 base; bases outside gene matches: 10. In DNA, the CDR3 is TGTGCCAGCAGTGGCCGGGACAGGGGACCGGATTCCTACGAGCAGTACTTC. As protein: CASSGRDRGPDSYEQYF.

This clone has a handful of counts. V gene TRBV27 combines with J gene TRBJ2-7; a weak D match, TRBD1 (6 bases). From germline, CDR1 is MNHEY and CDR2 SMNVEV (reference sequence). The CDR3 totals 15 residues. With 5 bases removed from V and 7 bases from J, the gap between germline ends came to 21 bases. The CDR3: CASSGATTGLSEQYF. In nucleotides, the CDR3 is TGTGCCAGCAGTGGGGCCACTACAGGGTTGAGTGAGCAGTACTTC.

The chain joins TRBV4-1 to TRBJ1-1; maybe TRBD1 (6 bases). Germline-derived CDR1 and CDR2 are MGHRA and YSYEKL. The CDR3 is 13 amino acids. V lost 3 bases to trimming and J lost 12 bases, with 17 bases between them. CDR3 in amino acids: CASSHYGDTGTFF. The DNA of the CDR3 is TGCGCCAGCAGCCACTACGGGGACACGGGAACTTTCTTT.

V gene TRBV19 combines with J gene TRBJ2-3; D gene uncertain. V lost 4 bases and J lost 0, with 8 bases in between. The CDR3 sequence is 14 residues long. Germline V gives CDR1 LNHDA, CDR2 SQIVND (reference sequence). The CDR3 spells CASSKTTSTDTQYF. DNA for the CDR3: TGTGCCAGTAGTAAGACAACTAGCACAGATACGCAGTATTTT. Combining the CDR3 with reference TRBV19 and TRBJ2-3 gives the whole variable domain DGGITQSPKYLFRKEGQNVTLSCEQNLNHDAMYWYRQDPGQGLRLIYYSQIVNDFQKGDIAEGYSVSREKKESFPLTVTSAQKNPTAFYLCASSKTTSTDTQYFGPGTRLTVL.

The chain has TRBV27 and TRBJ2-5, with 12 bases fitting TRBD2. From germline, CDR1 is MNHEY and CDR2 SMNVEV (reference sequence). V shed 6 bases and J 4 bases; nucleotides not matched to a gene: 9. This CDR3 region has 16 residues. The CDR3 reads CASSSPGLAGPETQYF. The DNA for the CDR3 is TGTGCCAGCAGCTCACCAGGACTAGCGGGGCCAGAGACCCAGTACTTC.

The CDR3 sequence is CASSNGQGQETQYF. CDR3 nucleotides: TGTGCCAGCAGCAACGGACAGGGGCAAGAGACCCAGTACTTC. The V gene is TRBV5-6, the J gene TRBJ2-5; 9 bases are shared with TRBD1. Germline V CDR1 and CDR2: SGHDT, YYEEEE. V shed 4 bases, J shed 2 bases, and the junction held 3 bases outside the gene matches. CDR3 length equals 14 residues.

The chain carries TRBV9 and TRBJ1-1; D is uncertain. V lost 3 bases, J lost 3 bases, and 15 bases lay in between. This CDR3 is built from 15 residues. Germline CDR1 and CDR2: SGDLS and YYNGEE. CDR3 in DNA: TGTGCCAGCAGCGAGCGTGCGGACTGGGACACTGAAGCTTTCTTT. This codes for CASSERADWDTEAFF.

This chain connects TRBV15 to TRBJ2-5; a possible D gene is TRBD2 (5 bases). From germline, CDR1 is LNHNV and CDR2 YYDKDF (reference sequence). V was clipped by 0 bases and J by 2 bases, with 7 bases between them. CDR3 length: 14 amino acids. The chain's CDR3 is CATSRDPGQETQYF. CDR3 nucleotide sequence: TGTGCCACCAGCAGAGATCCGGGACAAGAGACCCAGTACTTC.